This is a list of T cell receptor beta chains from one sample in a study of cytomegalovirus exposure and HLA in healthy donors. The table came from immunoSEQ multiplex PCR; TCRdb's copy has only in-frame clones and leaves some out. The sample carries just over 150,000 clones, 75% to 80% recorded once. The sample was PBMCs. The source of these receptors is a woman aged 45-65 years in good health and CMV-seropositive. Each CDR3 is given with its conserved first and last residue. Some rows have no size entry. The others give once, few or many, or a class for an expanded clone.

CDR3aa: CASSPDGGVNSPLHF; abundance: -; j_gene: TRBJ1-6; v_gene: TRBV9
CDR3aa: CATRQGGSYEQYF; abundance: -; j_gene: TRBJ2-7; v_gene: TRBV6-5
CDR3aa: CASSPTSQGGGTQYF; abundance: once; j_gene: TRBJ2-5; v_gene: TRBV7-3
CDR3aa: CASQEIVGDTEAFF; abundance: -; j_gene: TRBJ1-1; v_gene: TRBV7-2
CDR3aa: CASSQTGDEAKLFF; abundance: -; j_gene: TRBJ1-4; v_gene: TRBV2
CDR3aa: CASSLDAGGTEAFF; abundance: -; j_gene: TRBJ1-1; v_gene: TRBV5-1
CDR3aa: CASSGQGTYEQYF; abundance: few; j_gene: TRBJ2-7; v_gene: TRBV18
CDR3aa: CASSFLGLLAGMRDTQYF; abundance: few; j_gene: TRBJ2-3; v_gene: TRBV7-9
CDR3aa: CASSLFWTTGLKNIQYF; abundance: -; j_gene: TRBJ2-4; v_gene: TRBV28
CDR3aa: CASSDDRGEQYF; abundance: -; j_gene: TRBJ2-7; v_gene: TRBV5-6
CDR3aa: CAWLAPGGYEQYF; abundance: -; j_gene: TRBJ2-7; v_gene: TRBV30
CDR3aa: CASLNKPGDRGGDNYGYTF; abundance: -; j_gene: TRBJ1-2; v_gene: TRBV28
CDR3aa: CASSYDDSLTRKLFF; abundance: -; j_gene: TRBJ1-4; v_gene: TRBV6-6
CDR3aa: CASSPLTGGSGETQYF; abundance: -; j_gene: TRBJ2-5; v_gene: TRBV5-1
CDR3aa: CASSKRDTDTQYF; abundance: -; j_gene: TRBJ2-3; v_gene: TRBV6-1
CDR3aa: CASSYLGGAVGYTF; abundance: -; j_gene: TRBJ1-2; v_gene: TRBV6-5
CDR3aa: CASSHRPTGDQPQHF; abundance: -; j_gene: TRBJ1-5; v_gene: TRBV4-1
CDR3aa: CASTRGQGDYGYTF; abundance: -; j_gene: TRBJ1-2; v_gene: TRBV7-8
CDR3aa: CASSPRTSGRADTQYF; abundance: -; j_gene: TRBJ2-3; v_gene: TRBV28
CDR3aa: CASSGAANTEAFF; abundance: -; j_gene: TRBJ1-1; v_gene: TRBV2
CDR3aa: CASSTHDREEQYF; abundance: -; j_gene: TRBJ2-7; v_gene: TRBV18
CDR3aa: CASSAGQGHYNEQFF; abundance: -; j_gene: TRBJ2-1; v_gene: TRBV5-6
CDR3aa: CASSDPGDYEQYF; abundance: -; j_gene: TRBJ2-7; v_gene: TRBV6-4
CDR3aa: CASSPGQGHNQPQHF; abundance: -; j_gene: TRBJ1-5; v_gene: TRBV7-2
CDR3aa: CASSPYSDRGGNSPLHF; abundance: -; j_gene: TRBJ1-6; v_gene: TRBV9
CDR3aa: CAWSLPRGRGNQPQHF; abundance: -; j_gene: TRBJ1-5; v_gene: TRBV30